This entry lists 11 T cell receptor beta chains sequenced from one sample in a study of circulating CD8 cells and anti-PD-1 response in melanoma. Four subsets defined by PD-1 and/or TIGIT were sorted from live CD3+CD8+TCRalphabeta+ cells. Using around 14 ng of total RNA, TCR libraries were made with the QIAseq Immune Repertoire TCR panel. Using its own MiXCR run on the reads, TCRdb lists one record per CDR3 protein. The sample has 1,000 or so distinct CDR3 sequences; 9.4% are singletons. The source material was CD8+ T cells from PBMCs, sampled at baseline or after one month of anti-PD-1 therapy (not recorded which). The receptors shown here come from a human donor with melanoma.

In its sample, this clonotype is medium-sized. The chain employs TRBV27 and TRBJ1-1, with 7 nucleotides matching TRBD1. Germline V lookup: CDR1 MNHEY, CDR2 SMNVEV (reference sequence). This CDR3 comprises 15 residues. V lost 4 bases to trimming and J lost 5 bases; unmatched junction nucleotides: 10. The CDR3 region has the DNA TGTGCCAGCAGTTGGGATGGACAGGCTAGGACTGAAGCTTTCTTT. Its protein is CASSWDGQARTEAFF.

This clonotype was seen a handful of times. It may be a read error: a sequence one base away is much more abundant. The chain recombines TRBV25-1 with TRBJ1-1; D unclear. This CDR3 has 14 amino acids. Germline CDR1 MGHDK, CDR2 SYGVNS. The CDR3 here is CASSEVGMNTGAFF. The DNA of the CDR3 is TGTGCCAGCAGTGAAGTGGGGATGAACACTGGAGCTTTCTTT.

There are a few counts of this clonotype. The V and J genes are TRBV6-6 and TRBJ1-2; TRBD1 agrees at 10 bases. The CDR3 is 18 residues long. Trimming removed 5 bases from V and 0 bases from J; junction bases left unmatched: 12. From germline, CDR1 is MNHNY and CDR2 SVGAGI (reference sequence). CDR3 protein: CASSQPPGQGLANYGYTF. Here the CDR3 DNA reads TGTGCCAGCAGTCAGCCTCCGGGACAGGGGTTAGCTAACTATGGCTACACCTTC.

Relative to its sample, this clonotype is large. The gene calls are TRBV29-1 and TRBJ2-7, with TRBD1 matching 8 bases. The V gene's germline CDR1 is SQVTM and CDR2 ANQGSEA. The CDR3 spans 13 residues. V lost 5 bases to trimming and J lost 5 bases; unmatched junction nucleotides: 8. CDR3 nucleotides: TGCAGCGTTCAAACCGGGACAGGCCACGAGCAGTACTTC. Translating gives CSVQTGTGHEQYF.

In the case of this clonotype: This may arise from a read error, as a much more abundant clone is one base away. No conserved phenylalanine or tryptophan is present at the end of the CDR3, so a read error is the likely explanation. This chain links TRBV2 with TRBJ1-5, with TRBD1 identical over 8 bases. The CDR3 contains 15 residues. Germline-derived CDR1 and CDR2 are SNHLY and FYNNEI. V shed 5 bases and J 3 bases; nucleotides not matched to a gene: 6. The CDR3 DNA follows: TGTGCCAGCAGTACTCAGGGGGCTGACAATCAGCCCCAGCATCTT. Protein: CASSTQGADNQPQHL.

This clonotype was counted a few times. At one end the junction does not follow the germline gene, possibly because of a read error. The V call is TRBV7-2, the J call TRBJ2-7; tentatively, D is TRBD2 (5 bases). The CDR3 is 14 amino acids. Germline V gives CDR1 SGHTA, CDR2 FQGNSA. The CDR3 coding sequence is TGTGCCAGCAGCTTTGGGAGAGCCGGATACGAGCAGCACTTC. Amino acid sequence: CASSFGRAGYEQHF. Complete variable domain (other parts from reference TRBV7-2 and TRBJ2-7): GAGVSQSPSNKVTEKGKDVELRCDPISGHTALYWYRQSLGQGLEFLIYFQGNSAPDKSGLPSDRFSAERTGGSVSTLTIQRTQQEDSAVYLCASSFGRAGYEQHFGPGTRLTVT.

As to this clonotype: With a much larger clone just one base away, this may be a read error. Given the absence of the conserved phenylalanine or tryptophan at the CDR3 end, a read error is likely. CDR3 coding DNA: TGTGCCAGCAGCTTGGCCGGGGCCGAGCAGTACCTC. Its translation is CASSLAGAEQYL. V and J are TRBV5-4 and TRBJ2-7; D might be TRBD1 or TRBD2, each matching 5 bases. The CDR3 length is 12 residues. Germline loops: CDR1 SGHNT, CDR2 YYREEE (reference sequence). V was trimmed by 0 bases and J by 6 bases, leaving 7 bases between them.

There are a few counts of this clonotype. A much larger clone differs by one base, so this may be a read error. The J gene is TRBJ1-2, the V gene TRBV2; D is uncertain. Looked up from germline, CDR1 is SNHLY and CDR2 is FYNNEI. Deletions cut 0 bases from V and 6 bases from J, with 11 bases between. CDR3 length: 14 amino acids. Here the CDR3 reads CASSEAPGLNGYTF. The CDR3 bases are TGTGCCAGCAGTGAAGCCCCCGGGCTAAATGGCTACACCTTC.

This clonotype rates as medium-sized. The rearrangement joins TRBV21-1 to TRBJ2-7; the DNA was not compared with TRBD1, the D call given in the table. TRBV21-1 is annotated as a pseudogene. CDR3 size: 13 residues. In DNA, the CDR3 is TGTGCCACCTCTGGGGGGCCCACCTACGAGCAGTACTTC. The encoded protein is CATSGGPTYEQYF.

This clonotype ranks as medium-sized. The gene calls are TRBV19 and TRBJ2-3, with 7 nucleotides matching TRBD2. Germline-derived CDR1 and CDR2 are LNHDA and SQIVND (reference sequence). This CDR3 has 15 residues. V dropped 1 base and J dropped 3; count of bases not matched to a gene: 4. The DNA of the CDR3 is TGTGCCAGTAGTATAGTTTCTAGCGGTACAGATACGCAGTATTTT. It codes for CASSIVSSGTDTQYF.

In its sample, this clonotype ranks as medium-sized. This chain joins TRBV7-2 and TRBJ2-2; D ambiguous. Germline assignment: CDR1 SGHTA and CDR2 FQGNSA. This CDR3 is 14 amino acids long. Trimming shortened V by 5 bases and J by 0 bases, and 7 bases separated the two germline ends. This chain's CDR3 is CASSVLSNTGELFF. DNA for the CDR3: TGTGCCAGCAGCGTTTTATCGAACACCGGGGAGCTGTTTTTT.